The rows below give T cell receptor beta chains drawn from one sample of a study of cytomegalovirus exposure and HLA in healthy donors. Profiled with immunoSEQ multiplex PCR; TCRdb holds only in-frame clones, not every one. This table holds 150,000 to 200,000 clones, 70% to 80% found once. Sequenced material: PBMCs. The receptor set was obtained from a man aged 25-45 years in good health and CMV-seropositive. Each CDR3 is given with its conserved first and last residue. D genes are given only for firm matches. Not every row has a clone size; where given, it reads once, few, many or a size class.

NA	NA	TRBV27	TRBJ1-2	CASNPRGLGGYTF	TGTGCCAGCAACCCGCGGGGACTGGGTGGCTACACCTTC
NA	NA	TRBV15	TRBJ1-5	CATSRDLGRHQPQHF	TGTGCCACCAGCAGAGATCTGGGCAGGCATCAGCCCCAGCATTTT
once	TRBD1	TRBV2	TRBJ2-1	CASSWTGRYNEQFF	TGTGCCAGCAGTTGGACAGGGCGTTACAATGAGCAGTTCTTC
NA	TRBD2	TRBV9	TRBJ2-7	CASSVDLAGPTYEQYF	TGTGCCAGCAGCGTAGACCTAGCGGGCCCTACCTACGAGCAGTACTTC
NA	TRBD2	TRBV28	TRBJ2-7	CASSSAGGSYEQYF	TGTGCCAGCAGTTCAGCGGGGGGATCCTACGAGCAGTACTTC
NA	TRBD2	TRBV5-1	TRBJ2-3	CASSRTSGDTDTQYF	TGCGCCAGCAGCCGGACTAGCGGGGACACAGATACGCAGTATTTT
NA	TRBD1	TRBV10-3	TRBJ1-1	CAISDFGTGGDTEAFF	TGTGCCATCAGTGATTTTGGGACAGGGGGTGACACTGAAGCTTTCTTT
NA	TRBD1	TRBV6-6	TRBJ1-5	CASSYSPTGGQPQHF	TGTGCCAGCAGTTACTCGCCCACAGGGGGTCAGCCCCAGCATTTT
once	NA	TRBV7-7	TRBJ2-5	CASSVTYRVKETQYF	TGTGCCAGCAGCGTTACATACAGGGTCAAAGAGACCCAGTACTTC
NA	NA	TRBV30	TRBJ1-4	CAWTFATNEKLFF	TGTGCCTGGACCTTTGCAACTAATGAAAAACTGTTTTTT
NA	NA	TRBV7-9	TRBJ2-5	CASSLVGQQETQYF	TGTGCCAGCAGCTTAGTTGGACAGCAAGAGACCCAGTACTTC
NA	NA	TRBV7-9	TRBJ2-3	CASSLSGDTQYF	TGTGCCAGCAGCTTATCTGGCGATACGCAGTATTTT
once	NA	TRBV7-9	TRBJ1-4	CASSATGRPNEKLFF	TGTGCCAGCAGCGCCACAGGGCGTCCTAATGAAAAACTGTTTTTT
once	TRBD1	TRBV19	TRBJ1-6	CASRSQGAGSPLHF	TGTGCCAGTAGGTCACAGGGGGCCGGCTCACCCCTCCACTTT
NA	NA	TRBV7-9	TRBJ1-1	CASSYQGLGTEAFF	TGTGCCAGCAGCTATCAGGGTTTAGGCACTGAAGCTTTCTTT
once	NA	TRBV9	TRBJ1-2	CASSVGGGDYGYTF	TGTGCCAGCAGCGTAGGAGGGGGAGACTATGGCTACACCTTC
NA	TRBD1	TRBV5-1	TRBJ2-6	CASSKDRAGANVLTF	TGCGCCAGCAGCAAAGACAGGGCTGGGGCCAACGTCCTGACTTTC
once	NA	TRBV6-5	TRBJ1-5	CASSLRQGNQPQHF	TGTGCCAGCAGTCTTCGACAGGGCAATCAGCCCCAGCATTTT
NA	TRBD2	TRBV6-1	TRBJ2-7	CASRPGGESSYEQYF	TGTGCCAGCAGACCGGGGGGGGAGAGCTCCTACGAGCAGTACTTC
NA	NA	TRBV12-2	TRBJ2-5	CASRLGRASQETQYF	TGTGCAAGTCGCTTAGGGCGGGCCAGCCAAGAGACCCAGTACTTC
NA	TRBD2	TRBV7-3	TRBJ2-1	CASSLAGGPNEQFF	TGTGCCAGCAGCTTAGCGGGGGGGCCCAATGAGCAGTTCTTC
NA	TRBD1	TRBV25-1	TRBJ1-4	CASSEGLITGELFF	TGTGCCAGCAGTGAAGGTTTAATTACAGGGGAACTGTTTTTT
NA	NA	TRBV21-1	TRBJ1-4	CASSPGGPNEKLFF	TGTGCCAGCAGCCCCGGGGGGCCGAATGAAAAACTGTTTTTT
NA	NA	TRBV5-1	TRBJ1-2	CASSLDVARGGYTF	TGCGCCAGCAGCTTGGACGTTGCGAGGGGGGGCTACACCTTC
few	NA	TRBV9	TRBJ2-2	CASSATGSILNTGELFF	TGTGCCAGCAGCGCCACAGGGTCCATACTCAACACCGGGGAGCTGTTTTTT
NA	TRBD1	TRBV10-3	TRBJ2-2	CAISAQGGMSNTGELFF	TGTGCCATCAGCGCCCAAGGGGGCATGTCGAACACCGGGGAGCTGTTTTTT
NA	NA	TRBV5-1	TRBJ2-1	CASSVRAAGNEQFF	TGCGCCAGCAGCGTAAGGGCGGCGGGCAATGAGCAGTTCTTC
NA	TRBD1	TRBV6-5	TRBJ2-5	CASSWTGPQETQYF	TGTGCCAGCAGTTGGACAGGGCCCCAAGAGACCCAGTACTTC
NA	NA	TRBV4-1	TRBJ1-5	CASSQGTIRSNQPQHF	TGCGCCAGCAGCCAAGGAACAATTCGTAGCAATCAGCCCCAGCATTTT
NA	NA	TRBV2	TRBJ2-7	CASSESQNENEQYF	TGTGCCAGCAGTGAATCCCAGAATGAAAACGAGCAGTACTTC
NA	TRBD1	TRBV5-4	TRBJ2-7	CASSPAGTGDYEQYF	TGTGCCAGCAGCCCCGCCGGGACAGGGGATTACGAGCAGTACTTC
NA	NA	TRBV5-1	TRBJ2-2	CASSGGAGTGELFF	TGCGCCAGCAGCGGGGGCGCCGGCACCGGGGAGCTGTTTTTT
NA	TRBD1	TRBV6-5	TRBJ1-1	CASSIQGAEAFF	TGTGCCAGCAGCATACAGGGGGCTGAAGCTTTCTTT
NA	TRBD2	TRBV2	TRBJ2-5	CASIRTSGGLETQYF	TGTGCCAGCATAAGGACTAGCGGGGGGTTGGAGACCCAGTACTTC
NA	TRBD2	TRBV27	TRBJ2-3	CASSPRIAGVTDTQYF	TGTGCCAGCAGTCCTCGTATAGCGGGGGTGACAGATACGCAGTATTTT
NA	NA	TRBV30	TRBJ2-7	CAWSVSWGVYEQYF	TGTGCCTGGAGTGTAAGTTGGGGGGTATACGAGCAGTACTTC